One sample yielded the 24 T cell receptor beta chains listed below, sequenced in a study of patients and donors after allogeneic stem cell transplantation. Via MiXCR, TCRdb re-called the RT-PCR reads, giving one row per CDR3 protein. The sample lists 410,000 or so distinct CDR3 sequences, 16% occurring once. Material: blood, either unsorted or a sorted T cell fraction (not recorded which). These TCRs come from a human donor who was either an allogeneic HSCT recipient or a stem cell or donor lymphocyte infusion donor (not recorded which). It is not recorded whose cells these are; they may come from a transplant donor.

This rearrangement joins TRBV5-5 to TRBJ1-5, with a weak D call TRBD1 (5 bases). Looked up from germline, CDR1 is SGHKS and CDR2 is YYEKEE (reference sequence). V was shortened by 3 bases and J by 1 base, with 14 bases between the two germline ends. The CDR3 consists of 16 residues. In DNA form, the CDR3 reads TGTGCCAGCAGCTCCGATCGAGGGGTAAGCAATCAGCCCCAGCATTTT. Its translation is CASSSDRGVSNQPQHF.

This clonotype was counted a few times. This rearrangement joins TRBV5-1 to TRBJ2-2, with D unresolved. The germline V and J ends were trimmed by 1 base and 3 bases, with 10 bases remaining between them. This CDR3 region has 15 residues. Germline assignment: CDR1 SGHRS and CDR2 YFSETQ. DNA for the CDR3: TGCGCCAGCAGCTTGAGCACCTTATACACCGGGGAGCTGTTTTTT. This sequence encodes CASSLSTLYTGELFF.

This clonotype showed up just a few times. The V and J genes are TRBV5-6 and TRBJ2-7, with 7 bases that match TRBD1. The V and J ends lost 3 bases and 3 bases, in that order; junction bases with no gene match: 3. The CDR3 is made up of 13 amino acids. Germline V gives CDR1 SGHDT, CDR2 YYEEEE. The CDR3 loop is CASSSAGGYEQYF. Here the CDR3 DNA reads TGTGCCAGCAGCTCTGCAGGGGGCTACGAGCAGTACTTC.

V usage is TRBV12-3 or TRBV12-4 and J usage is TRBJ2-1; TRBD2 is a possible D gene (5 bases). V lost 3 bases and J lost 8, with 11 bases in between. This CDR3 region has 13 residues. The CDR3 DNA follows: TGTGCCAGCAGTTTTGGGTCGAGGGATGAGCAGTTCTTC. It yields the protein CASSFGSRDEQFF.

The chain uses TRBV27 and TRBJ1-2; 10 bases line up with TRBD1. The CDR3 is made up of 15 amino acids. V trimming: 5 bases; J trimming: 2 bases; junction bases outside the gene matches: 5. Germline V gene sequence: CDR1 MNHEY, CDR2 SMNVEV (reference sequence). The CDR3 DNA is TGTGCCAGCAGTCCTTGGGACAGGGGAAACTATGGCTACACCTTC. Its protein product is CASSPWDRGNYGYTF.

This clonotype has ten or more counts. The chain is built from TRBV7-3 and TRBJ2-2; 7 nucleotides match TRBD2. V dropped 5 bases and J dropped 2; count of bases not matched to a gene: 2. Germline lookup yields CDR1 SGHTA and CDR2 FQGTGA. There are 14 residues in the CDR3. The CDR3 sequence: CASSTGLNTGELFF. As DNA, the CDR3 is TGTGCCAGCAGCACGGGACTAAACACCGGGGAGCTGTTTTTT.

This clonotype was seen more than once but under ten times. The rearrangement links TRBV12-3 or TRBV12-4 to TRBJ2-7; 8 nucleotides line up with TRBD2. V was clipped by 8 bases and J by 4 bases; unmatched bases: 7. The CDR3 loop spans 13 amino acids. CDR3 nucleotide sequence: TGTGCCAGCTCTCGCGGGGGGCGGTACGAGCAGTACTTC. Protein sequence: CASSRGGRYEQYF.

This clonotype was recorded at least ten times. The rearrangement uses TRBV29-1 and TRBJ1-1, with D tentatively TRBD1 (6 bases). V was shortened by 7 bases and J by 4 bases, with 13 bases between the two germline ends. Germline CDR1 reads SQVTM; CDR2 reads ANQGSEA. CDR3 length equals 12 residues. The CDR3 spells CSGGARATEAFF. DNA of the CDR3: TGCAGCGGGGGGGCCCGGGCCACTGAAGCTTTCTTT.

The CDR3 sequence: CAKTRGRARTEAFF. The DNA of the CDR3 is TGTGCCAAAACGAGGGGCCGGGCGAGAACTGAAGCTTTCTTT. This sequence joins TRBV2 and TRBJ1-1, with D perhaps matching TRBD1 (5 bases). The germline V gene has CDR1 SNHLY and CDR2 FYNNEI. This CDR3 is built from 14 residues. V lost 10 bases to trimming and J lost 5 bases, with 20 bases between them. Complete variable domain (other parts from reference TRBV2 and TRBJ1-1): EPEVTQTPSHQVTQMGQEVILRCVPISNHLYFYWYRQILGQKVEFLVSFYNNEISEKSEIFDDQFSVERPDGSNFTLKIRSTKLEDSAMYFCAKTRGRARTEAFFGQGTRLTVV.

The chain carries TRBV20-1 and TRBJ2-3; D not resolved. The V and J ends lost 5 bases and 0 bases respectively, with 18 bases between them. CDR3 length: 16 residues. Germline loops: CDR1 DFQATT, CDR2 SNEGSKA (reference sequence). In DNA form, the CDR3 reads TGCAGTGCTTCACCGGGTCTTAAATCTAGCACAGATACGCAGTATTTT. Residues: CSASPGLKSSTDTQYF.

This clonotype has a single count. The chain combines TRBV20-1 with TRBJ2-7, with unresolved D. The CDR3 loop spans 14 amino acids. V lost 3 bases and J lost 5, with 17 bases in between. Germline V lookup: CDR1 DFQATT, CDR2 SNEGSKA (reference sequence). CDR3 in amino acids: CSARRQDPSHEQYF. CDR3 coding DNA: TGCAGTGCTAGGAGGCAGGACCCCAGCCACGAGCAGTACTTC.

The rearrangement uses TRBV4-2 and TRBJ1-2, with 9 positions matching TRBD1. There are 14 residues in the CDR3. V shed 3 bases and J 8 bases; nucleotides not matched to a gene: 7. Germline V gene data show CDR1 as LGHNA and CDR2 as YNFKEQ. CDR3 protein: CASSHSGTGKGYTF. The CDR3 DNA follows: TGTGCCAGCAGCCATTCCGGGACAGGGAAGGGCTACACCTTC.

The sample holds a few counts of this clonotype. The chain couples TRBV24-1 to TRBJ2-7; TRBD1 matches 10 bases. Germline V gives CDR1 KGHDR, CDR2 SFDVKD. The V gene end was trimmed by 4 bases and the J gene end by 5 bases; junction bases not matched to a gene: 7. There are 15 residues in the CDR3. CDR3 loop: CATSDSGQGGNEQYF. CDR3 bases: TGTGCCACCAGTGACTCCGGACAGGGGGGAAACGAGCAGTACTTC.

The rearrangement uses TRBV11-3 and TRBJ2-7; D is unresolved. The CDR3 totals 14 residues. Trimming removed 3 bases from V and 3 bases from J, with 12 bases in between. Germline CDR1 and CDR2: SGHNT and YENEEA. As DNA, the CDR3 is TGTGCCAGCAGCTTGCGGTTTCGTTACTACGAGCAGTACTTC. The encoded protein is CASSLRFRYYEQYF.

V is TRBV6-1 and J is TRBJ1-3, with no clear D. CDR1 and CDR2 from the germline V gene are MNHNS and SASEGT. Between the trimmed V and J ends, which lost 5 bases and 0 bases, there was a span of 11 bases. The CDR3 sequence is 15 residues long. The CDR3 sequence: CASSRLDPSGNTIYF. CDR3 in DNA: TGTGCCAGCAGTCGCCTTGATCCCTCTGGAAACACCATATATTTT.

V gene TRBV7-9 combines with J gene TRBJ2-3; perhaps D is TRBD1 or TRBD2 (7 bases each). The CDR3 extends over 17 amino acids. Trimming removed 5 bases from V and 4 bases from J, with 22 bases in between. The germline CDR1 and CDR2 sequences are SEHNR and FQNEAQ (reference sequence). The CDR3: CASSQIQGLAAPDTQYF. As DNA, the CDR3 is TGTGCCAGCAGCCAAATACAGGGGCTAGCGGCCCCAGATACGCAGTATTTT.

A few counts support this clonotype. The chain couples TRBV30 to TRBJ2-2; D possibly corresponds to TRBD2 (5 bases). This CDR3 has 14 residues. CDR1 and CDR2 from the germline V gene are GTSNPN and SVGIG (reference sequence). V was trimmed by 3 bases and J by 7 bases, leaving 15 bases between them. CDR3 nucleotides: TGTGCCTGGAGCAAGAGGGTCACGGACGGGGAGCTGTTTTTT. This codes for CAWSKRVTDGELFF.

This clonotype showed up just a few times. The chain recombines TRBV4-2 with TRBJ2-1, with 11 bases that match TRBD2. The junction had 1 base not matched to a gene; V was cut back by 3 bases and J by 0 bases. Germline V gives CDR1 LGHNA, CDR2 YNFKEQ. This CDR3 has 16 amino acids. The CDR3 coding sequence is TGTGCCAGCAGCCATGGGACTAGCGGCTCCTACAATGAGCAGTTCTTC. This sequence encodes CASSHGTSGSYNEQFF.

V gene TRBV4-2 combines with J gene TRBJ2-1, with D perhaps TRBD1 or TRBD2 (6 bases each). CDR3 size: 18 residues. V was clipped by 0 bases and J by 0 bases, with 15 bases between them. Germline-derived CDR1 and CDR2 are LGHNA and YNFKEQ. The CDR3 region has the DNA TGTGCCAGCAGCCAAGATGAGGGGGGACTGCACTCCTACAATGAGCAGTTCTTC. Amino acids: CASSQDEGGLHSYNEQFF.

This clonotype was observed a handful of times. This rearrangement joins TRBV27 to TRBJ1-3; maybe TRBD1 (6 bases). The CDR3 sequence is 16 residues long. Deletions cut 5 bases from V and 2 bases from J, with 16 bases between. Germline lookup yields CDR1 MNHEY and CDR2 SMNVEV (reference sequence). As DNA, the CDR3 is TGTGCCAGCAGTCAGACGACAGGCCACCCTGGAAACACCATATATTTT. Protein sequence: CASSQTTGHPGNTIYF.

This clonotype was found many times. A read error may produce the germline difference seen at one junction end. This chain connects TRBV12-3 or TRBV12-4 to TRBJ2-1; tentatively, D is TRBD1 (5 bases). This CDR3 is built from 11 residues. The CDR3 nucleotides are TGTGCCAGCAGATATGACAGCGCCCAAAGGTTC. It yields the protein CASRYDSAQRF.

This clonotype has just a few counts. The chain uses TRBV9 and TRBJ2-5; weak D call: TRBD2 (7 bases). Germline CDR1 SGDLS, CDR2 YYNGEE. Trimming removed 1 base from V and 4 bases from J, with 17 bases in between. There are 16 residues in the CDR3. CDR3 nucleotide sequence: TGTGCCAGCAGCGTATCGTGGGGAGGGGGAGGAGAGACCCAGTACTTC. Translating it yields CASSVSWGGGGETQYF.

The chain joins TRBV20-1 to TRBJ2-5; D not resolved. Trimming stripped 4 bases from V and 4 bases from J, with 7 bases between. The CDR3 totals 11 residues. Germline V gene lookup returns CDR1 DFQATT and CDR2 SNEGSKA (reference sequence). The chain's CDR3 is CSATLPETQYF. In DNA form, the CDR3 reads TGCAGTGCTACCCTCCCAGAGACCCAGTACTTC.

This clonotype was observed a handful of times. The V and J genes are TRBV5-1 and TRBJ2-2; the D gene is possibly TRBD2 (6 bases). The CDR3 covers 16 residues. The ends were cut back, 4 bases at V and 2 bases at J, with 15 bases in the middle. The germline V gene has CDR1 SGHRS and CDR2 YFSETQ. CDR3 amino acids: CASSATTGVNTGELFF. In DNA, the CDR3 is TGCGCCAGCAGCGCTACGACGGGGGTCAACACCGGGGAGCTGTTTTTT.